Included here is one T cell receptor beta chain sequence, with context. Its antigen is unknown. This sample was taken from a study of T cell responses to AZD1222 COVID-19 vaccine. Notes on the study in general: Spike-specific TCR breadth and depth rose after two AZD1222 doses. Every sample of the repertoires postdated the peak T cell response.

Clones were sequenced by immunoSEQ multiplex PCR, and TCRdb holds only the in-frame ones, with some missing. The top ten hold 1.5% to 2% of the sample, which has 140,000 or so clones, more than 90% seen once. V trimming: 1 base; J trimming: 4 bases; junction bases outside the gene matches: 10. The CDR3 consists of 17 residues. CDR1 and CDR2 from the germline V gene are SGHTA and FQGTGA. Sequencing used peripheral blood, obtained on day 0 of AZD1222 vaccination. The receptor comes from an adult in good health. The gene calls are TRBV7-3 and TRBJ2-3; 8 nucleotides agree with TRBD1. For the CDR3, the DNA is TGTGCCAGCAGCTTAAGGGCCAGGGACAGGCCGTCAGATACGCAGTATTTT. It yields the protein CASSLRARDRPSDTQYF. The full variable domain, rest sourced from reference TRBV7-3 and TRBJ2-3, is GAGVSQTPSNKVTEKGKYVELRCDPISGHTALYWYRQSLGQGPEFLIYFQGTGAADDSGLPNDRFFAVRPEGSVSTLKIQRTERGDSAVYLCASSLRARDRPSDTQYFGPGTRLTVL.